Listed below are T cell receptor beta chains from one sample, sequenced in a study of cytomegalovirus exposure and HLA in healthy donors. Sequencing was performed with immunoSEQ multiplex PCR; in TCRdb, only in-frame clones are kept and a portion is missing. The sample includes around 130,000 clones, 65% to 80% of them seen just once. Specimen: PBMCs. Receptors originate from a woman aged 35 to 49 in good health and CMV-seropositive. Each CDR3 is given with its conserved first and last residue. A D gene is named only where the DNA matches it firmly. Rows give clone size only sometimes, using once, few, many, or a class for an expanded clone.

D,J,V,size,DNA,CDR3
TRBD2,TRBJ2-7,TRBV6-1,-,TGTGCCAGCAGTGTGGAGCGGGGGGGCGGGTACGAGCAGTACTTC,CASSVERGGGYEQYF
-,TRBJ1-3,TRBV4-1,-,TGCGCCAGCAGCCCCAACCCAGGACAAGAGAGAAACACCATATATTTT,CASSPNPGQERNTIYF
-,TRBJ2-1,TRBV6-6,-,TGTGCCATACAACGGGACATTGAACACAATGAGCAGTTCTTC,CAIQRDIEHNEQFF
-,TRBJ1-5,TRBV5-4,-,TGTGCCAGCAGCTCCCCTTCTCAGCCCCAGCATTTT,CASSSPSQPQHF
TRBD1,TRBJ1-4,TRBV19,-,TGTGCCAGTAGTATAGAAGGGACAGGGGATAGTGAAAAACTGTTTTTT,CASSIEGTGDSEKLFF
-,TRBJ1-3,TRBV6-1,-,TGTGCCAGCAGTGAAAGGGGCCGAAAGGGCGGAAACACCATATATTTT,CASSERGRKGGNTIYF
TRBD1,TRBJ1-1,TRBV29-1,-,TGCAGCGGCAGGGGGATGAACACTGAAGCTTTCTTT,CSGRGMNTEAFF
-,TRBJ1-5,TRBV6-5,-,TGTGCCAGCAGTCGCTTACAGGGAGATCAGCCCCAGCATTTT,CASSRLQGDQPQHF
-,TRBJ1-6,TRBV13,-,TGTGCCAGCAGCTTAGATGGCGTTGACAGTAATAATTCACCCCTCCACTTT,CASSLDGVDSNNSPLHF
-,TRBJ2-2,TRBV7-3,-,TGTGCCAGCAGCTTAACGGGAGGAATGGACACCGGGGAGCTGTTTTTT,CASSLTGGMDTGELFF
-,TRBJ1-1,TRBV29-1,few,TGCAGCGCCAAAACAGGACAGAACACTGAAGCTTTCTTT,CSAKTGQNTEAFF
TRBD1,TRBJ1-5,TRBV10-3,-,TGTGCCATCAGTAATCAACAGGGGCAAGAAAGTCCCCAGCATTTT,CAISNQQGQESPQHF
TRBD1,TRBJ2-4,TRBV4-3,few,TGCGCCAGCAGCGAAAAGCCTTCTGGGACAGGGATAGCCAAAAACATTCAGTACTTC,CASSEKPSGTGIAKNIQYF
TRBD1,TRBJ1-1,TRBV11-2,-,TGTGCCAGCAGTCGACAGGGGAACACTGAAGCTTTCTTT,CASSRQGNTEAFF
-,TRBJ2-1,TRBV7-2,-,TGTGCCAGCAGAGGGGCGGGGAGCTCCTACAATGAGCAGTTCTTC,CASRGAGSSYNEQFF
TRBD2,TRBJ2-2,TRBV9,-,TGTGCCAGCAGCGTAGCATCCTACGGGGGGGACGACGGGGAGCTGTTTTTT,CASSVASYGGDDGELFF
-,TRBJ1-2,TRBV25-1,-,TGTGCCAGCAGTCAGATAAACTATGGCTACACCTTC,CASSQINYGYTF
TRBD2,TRBJ2-1,TRBV4-1,-,TGCGCCAGCAGCCAAGTATGGCGGGGGGGCCTGAGGAATGAGCAGTTCTTC,CASSQVWRGGLRNEQFF
-,TRBJ2-7,TRBV9,-,TGTGCCAGCAGCCTTGGGCATTCCCCATCGTACGAGCAGTACTTC,CASSLGHSPSYEQYF
-,TRBJ2-7,TRBV5-6,-,TGTGCCAGCAGCGCAGGATACGAGCAGTACTTC,CASSAGYEQYF
-,TRBJ2-5,TRBV27,-,TGTGCCAGCAGTGTGTTGGGAGGACAAGAGACCCAGTACTTC,CASSVLGGQETQYF
-,TRBJ2-1,TRBV20-1,once,TGCAGTGCTGCAAACTATGAGCAGTTCTTC,CSAANYEQFF
TRBD1,TRBJ2-7,TRBV7-8,once,TGTGCCAGCAGCCAAACGACAGGGTGGTACGAGCAGTACTTC,CASSQTTGWYEQYF
TRBD1,TRBJ1-2,TRBV7-8,once,TGTGCCAGCAGCTTCGGGACAGGGGAGGTTGGCTACACCTTC,CASSFGTGEVGYTF
-,TRBJ2-1,TRBV5-4,-,TGTGCCAGCAGGGAGCCAAGGAATTACAATGAGCAGTTCTTC,CASREPRNYNEQFF
-,TRBJ1-5,TRBV19,once,TGTGCCAGTAGTGTCCTACAGGGTATTAGCAATCAGCCCCAGCATTTT,CASSVLQGISNQPQHF
-,TRBJ2-1,TRBV5-1,-,TGCGCCAGCATGGGGGGGCCTGAGCAGTTCTTC,CASMGGPEQFF
-,TRBJ1-1,TRBV11-1,-,TGTGCCAGCAGCAGGGTTTCGGGAACTGAAGCTTTCTTT,CASSRVSGTEAFF
-,TRBJ2-7,TRBV28,-,TGTGCCAGCAGAGAAAGGGGCCGAATTTCCGAGCAGTACTTC,CASRERGRISEQYF
-,TRBJ2-7,TRBV14,-,TGTGCCAGCAGCCAAGCCTTGTACGAGCAGTACTTC,CASSQALYEQYF
TRBD2,TRBJ2-7,TRBV11-2,-,TGTGCCAGCAGCTTAGGGGGAGGGACCTACGAGCAGTACTTC,CASSLGGGTYEQYF
-,TRBJ1-5,TRBV6-1,few,TGTGCCAGCAGTGAGCAACAGGGTTATCAGCCCCAGCATTTT,CASSEQQGYQPQHF
-,TRBJ1-1,TRBV9,-,TGTGCCAGCAGCGTAACGACAGAAAGTGAAGCTTTCTTT,CASSVTTESEAFF
TRBD2,TRBJ2-7,TRBV27,once,TGTGCCAGCAGTTTCTTGTCTAGCGGGGGACCCCTCGAGCAGTACTTC,CASSFLSSGGPLEQYF
-,TRBJ1-2,TRBV27,once,TGTGCCAGCAGTCCCACTAACTATGGCTACACCTTC,CASSPTNYGYTF
-,TRBJ2-7,TRBV5-4,-,TGTGCCAGCAGCTTGGACGCAGGGGCCTACGAGCAGTACTTC,CASSLDAGAYEQYF
-,TRBJ1-2,TRBV18,-,TGTGCCGGAGGGACGGACTTAGACTATGGCTACACCTTC,CAGGTDLDYGYTF
-,TRBJ2-7,TRBV5-6,-,TGTGCCAGCAGCCCGCTGCCGGAGAGCGAGCAGTACTTC,CASSPLPESEQYF
-,TRBJ2-7,TRBV25-1,-,TGTGCCAGCAGTGAAGGGGTGGGGGCAGGTACCTACGAGCAGTACTTC,CASSEGVGAGTYEQYF
TRBD1,TRBJ2-1,TRBV18,-,TGTGCCAGCTCACCGGACCGGGACAGTTCTCGGCAGTTCTTC,CASSPDRDSSRQFF
-,TRBJ2-1,TRBV27,-,TGTGCCAGCAGGCGCCTCCCGGGACACTGGAACAATGAGCAGTTCTTC,CASRRLPGHWNNEQFF
-,TRBJ2-7,TRBV7-2,-,TGTGCCAGCAGCTCAGACTACAGGGCCTACGAGCAGTACTTC,CASSSDYRAYEQYF
TRBD1,TRBJ1-1,TRBV2,-,TGTGCCAGCAGTATGACAGGGAAGAACACTGAAGCTTTCTTT,CASSMTGKNTEAFF
TRBD1,TRBJ1-2,TRBV9,-,TGTGCCAGCAGCCAAAAACCGACAGGGTACGGCTATGGCTACACCTTC,CASSQKPTGYGYGYTF
-,TRBJ1-2,TRBV28,-,TGTGCCAGCAGTTCTGTCTATGGCTACACCTTC,CASSSVYGYTF
-,TRBJ2-7,TRBV30,-,TGTGCCTGGAGTCCCAGGGGACCCTACGAGCAGTACTTC,CAWSPRGPYEQYF
-,TRBJ2-7,TRBV6-1,few,TGTGCCAGCAGCCGTGGGACAACTCATTCCTACGAGCAGTACTTC,CASSRGTTHSYEQYF
TRBD2,TRBJ2-7,TRBV11-2,-,TGTGCCAGCAGCTTACAGCGGGGGGGCTTCTACGAGCAGTACTTC,CASSLQRGGFYEQYF
TRBD2,TRBJ2-7,TRBV28,-,TGTGCCACCCTAGCGGTCTCCTACGAGCAGTACTTC,CATLAVSYEQYF
TRBD1,TRBJ2-5,TRBV28,-,TGTGCCAGCAGTTCGATCCCCCGGGACAGGGCGCGGGAGACCCAGTACTTC,CASSSIPRDRARETQYF
-,TRBJ1-1,TRBV4-3,-,TGCGCCAGCAGCCAAGATTTGGCATTGAACACTGAAGCTTTCTTT,CASSQDLALNTEAFF
TRBD1,TRBJ1-5,TRBV5-1,few,TGCGCCAGCAGCTTGACAGGGGACAATCAGCCCCAGCATTTT,CASSLTGDNQPQHF
TRBD1,TRBJ1-1,TRBV7-2,-,TGTGCCAGCAGCCGAGGGGGCGCGTTGGTTGGGAACACTGAAGCTTTCTTT,CASSRGGALVGNTEAFF
TRBD1,TRBJ2-7,TRBV10-3,once,TGTGCCATCAGTACCCCCCGCCCAAGCCCCGGGACAGGGGGTAACGGGCAGTACTTC,CAISTPRPSPGTGGNGQYF
TRBD2,TRBJ2-1,TRBV5-1,-,TGCGCCAGCAGCTTGGATTTGGGGGGGGTTTACAATGAGCAGTTCTTC,CASSLDLGGVYNEQFF
-,TRBJ2-1,TRBV5-4,-,TGTGCCAGCAGCTTGGGCGGGACCATCTCCTACAATGAGCAGTTCTTC,CASSLGGTISYNEQFF
TRBD2,TRBJ2-7,TRBV28,-,TGTGCCAGCAGCCCCAGAGGGACTAGCGGGGGAACCTACGAGCAGTACTTC,CASSPRGTSGGTYEQYF
-,TRBJ1-3,TRBV6-6,-,TGTGCCAGCAGTTCGTGGACAGAGGGAAACACCATATATTTT,CASSSWTEGNTIYF